This TCR beta chain emerged from a study of shared clonotypes between healthy human individuals. Study conclusions and caveats: The genetic and exposure-history diversity represented was limited by few donors. A reduction in generation probabilities was seen for non-shared clonotypes relative to those shared by all four donors.

CD8 cells regarded as naive lacked CD45RO, were positively chosen for CCR7, and omitted terminally differentiated effector memory CD45RA+ cells. As handled by the study authors: Junction-only sequences produced by ImmunoSEQ had no quality scores, so filtering differed. Assay: immunoSEQ multiplex PCR; the TCRdb copy retains only in-frame clones and omits some. V and J calls and clone size are those listed in that table; D and trimming were worked out from the DNA. The data contain more than 600,000 clones, about 92% of them seen just once; the ten biggest clones take up roughly 22%. Notes on this clone: What it recognizes is unknown.

The CDR3 is 16 residues long. With 0 bases removed from V and 1 base from J, the gap between germline ends came to 13 bases. In germline, CDR1 is SGHNT, CDR2 YYREEE (reference sequence). Sequences were obtained from naive CD8+ T cells sorted from blood. The origin of this receptor is a man aged 25-40 years in good health. The V and J genes are TRBV5-4 and TRBJ2-5; D may be TRBD2 (6 bases). The CDR3 DNA is TGTGCCAGCAGCTTGGGGTGGCAGGGAGGCCAAGAGACCCAGTACTTC. Its protein is CASSLGWQGGQETQYF. Looking up the rest from reference TRBV5-4 and TRBJ2-5 gives the full variable domain: ETGVTQSPTHLIKTRGQQVTLRCSSQSGHNTVSWYQQALGQGPQFIFQYYREEENGRGNFPPRFSGLQFPNYSSELNVNALELDDSALYLCASSLGWQGGQETQYFGPGTRLLVL.